Listed below are T cell receptor beta chains from one sample, sequenced in a study of early T cells in non-severe SARS-CoV-2 infection. MiXCR, applied by TCRdb to the 5' RACE reads, yields one record per CDR3 protein. The data contain more than 90,000 distinct CDR3 sequences, 13% of them singletons. Sequencing used whole blood. Receptor source: an adult who was a healthcare worker with PCR-confirmed SARS-CoV-2 infection or an uninfected control (not recorded which). Both conserved end residues are part of each CDR3. D genes are given only for firm matches. Only part of the rows carry a size: once, few, many, or a class if the clone is expanded.

d_gene	v_gene	j_gene	abundance	CDR3nt	CDR3aa
-	TRBV4-1	TRBJ2-3	many	TGCGCCAGCAGCCTCACCCAGGGGCCGGGCGGTACGCAGTATTTT	CASSLTQGPGGTQYF
TRBD1	TRBV19	TRBJ1-1	many	TGTGCCAGTAGTACGACAGGGACTCTGAACACTAAAGCTTTCTTT	CASSTTGTLNTKAFF
TRBD1	TRBV5-1	TRBJ2-5	many	TGCGCCAGCAGCTTCGGGACAGGAGAAGAGACCCAGTACTTC	CASSFGTGEETQYF
-	TRBV27	TRBJ2-7	many	TGTGCCAGCAGTTTATCGAAACCTGGGGGGTCCCACGAGCAGTACTTC	CASSLSKPGGSHEQYF
-	TRBV11-2	TRBJ1-5	few	TGTGCCAGCAGCTTAAGCGACAGGAATAGCAATCAGCCCCAGCATTTT	CASSLSDRNSNQPQHF
-	TRBV5-1	TRBJ2-2	few	TGCGCCAGCAGCTTGGCGGGGAATACCGGGGAGCTGTTTTTT	CASSLAGNTGELFF
-	TRBV9	TRBJ1-1	-	TGTGCCAGCAGCCCAACGAGGGCTGGGGTTGAAGCTTTCTTT	CASSPTRAGVEAFF
-	TRBV3-1	TRBJ2-7	many	TGTGCCAGCAGCCCCGGACTCTACGAGCAGTACTTC	CASSPGLYEQYF
-	TRBV5-1	TRBJ1-5	many	TGCGCCAGCAGCTTGGAAGGGGGTAATCAGCCCCAGCATTTT	CASSLEGGNQPQHF
-	TRBV29-1	TRBJ1-1	few	TGCAGCGTTGTGGAGGGGAACACTGAAGCTTTCTTT	CSVVEGNTEAFF
-	TRBV7-8	TRBJ2-7	many	TGTGCCAGCAGCCGGACCAGGACGGGCTCCTACGAGCAGTACTTC	CASSRTRTGSYEQYF
TRBD2	TRBV15	TRBJ2-2	many	TGTGCCACCAGCAGTCGGGAACTAGCGGAGAACACCGGGGAGCTGTTTTTT	CATSSRELAENTGELFF
-	TRBV20-1	TRBJ2-5	once	TGCAGTGCTGCCAGACAAGAGACCCAGTACTTC	CSAARQETQYF
TRBD2	TRBV7-2	TRBJ2-3	many	TGTGCCAGCAGCTCAGTTAGCGGGGGGGATACGCAGTATTTT	CASSSVSGGDTQYF
TRBD1	TRBV29-1	TRBJ1-1	many	TGCAGCGGAACCGACACAGGGGCCAAGAACACTGAAGCTTTCTTT	CSGTDTGAKNTEAFF
-	TRBV20-1	TRBJ2-6	many	TGCAGTGCTAGGCCCTCTGGGGCCAACGTCCTGACTTTC	CSARPSGANVLTF
TRBD1	TRBV20-1	TRBJ2-1	many	TGCAGTGCTAGGACAGGGGTTATAAATGAGCAGTTCTTC	CSARTGVINEQFF
TRBD2	TRBV3-1	TRBJ2-3	-	TGTGCCAGCAGCCGAGGACTAGCGGGGCCCCAGGCGGCGCAGTATTTT	CASSRGLAGPQAAQYF
-	TRBV18	TRBJ1-2	-	TGTGTCAGCTCACCACCGAACAGGGACTATGGCTACACCTTC	CVSSPPNRDYGYTF
-	TRBV7-9	TRBJ1-1	-	TGTGCCAGCACCCGACTCCCAAGAACGAACACTGAAGCTTTCTTT	CASTRLPRTNTEAFF
-	TRBV3-1	TRBJ1-6	once	TGTGCCAGCAGCCAAGATGGGGGGTATAATTCACCCCTCCACTTT	CASSQDGGYNSPLHF
-	TRBV5-1	TRBJ2-7	-	TGCGCCAGCAGCTTGCAGGGGAAGTCTGACGAGCAGTACTTC	CASSLQGKSDEQYF
-	TRBV6-6	TRBJ1-1	-	TGTGCCAGCAGTCCGGACAGATCGAACACTGAAGCTTTCTTT	CASSPDRSNTEAFF
-	TRBV18	TRBJ2-7	many	TGTGCCAGCTCACTCGGGGGCAGCTACGAGCAGTACTTC	CASSLGGSYEQYF
-	TRBV5-1	TRBJ2-5	few	TGCGCCAGCAGCTCGCTCTACCAAGAGACCCAGTACTTC	CASSSLYQETQYF
-	TRBV5-4	TRBJ1-2	few	TGTGCCAGCAGCTTAAAGGGAGCAGGGATGAACTATGGCTACACCTTC	CASSLKGAGMNYGYTF
-	TRBV10-2	TRBJ1-2	few	TGCGCCAGCAGTGGGGGCGCCGTGGGTGGCTACACCTTC	CASSGGAVGGYTF
TRBD2	TRBV6-6	TRBJ2-7	many	TGTGCCAGCAGGCGACTAGCGGGGACCCCCTACGAGCAGTACTTC	CASRRLAGTPYEQYF